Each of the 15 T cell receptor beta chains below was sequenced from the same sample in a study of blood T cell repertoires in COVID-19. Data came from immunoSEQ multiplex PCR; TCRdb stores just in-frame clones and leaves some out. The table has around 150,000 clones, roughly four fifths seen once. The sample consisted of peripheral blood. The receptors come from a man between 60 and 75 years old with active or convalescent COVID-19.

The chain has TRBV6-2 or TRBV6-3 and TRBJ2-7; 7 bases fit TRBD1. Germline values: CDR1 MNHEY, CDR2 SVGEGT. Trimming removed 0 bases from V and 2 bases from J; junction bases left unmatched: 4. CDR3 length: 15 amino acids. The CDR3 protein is CASSYSAQGAYEQYF. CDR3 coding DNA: TGTGCCAGCAGTTACTCCGCCCAGGGGGCCTACGAGCAGTACTTC.

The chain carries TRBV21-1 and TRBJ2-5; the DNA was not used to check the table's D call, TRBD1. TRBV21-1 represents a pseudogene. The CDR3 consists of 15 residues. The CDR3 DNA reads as TGTGCCAGCAGCGGGTCCCGGGACAGCAAAGAGACCCAGTACTTC. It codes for CASSGSRDSKETQYF.

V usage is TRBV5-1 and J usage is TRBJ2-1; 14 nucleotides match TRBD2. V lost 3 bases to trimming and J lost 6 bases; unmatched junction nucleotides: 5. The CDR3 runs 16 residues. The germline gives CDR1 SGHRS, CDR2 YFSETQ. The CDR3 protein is CASSSTSGGASNEQFF. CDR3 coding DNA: TGCGCCAGCAGCTCGACTAGCGGGGGGGCCTCCAATGAGCAGTTCTTC.

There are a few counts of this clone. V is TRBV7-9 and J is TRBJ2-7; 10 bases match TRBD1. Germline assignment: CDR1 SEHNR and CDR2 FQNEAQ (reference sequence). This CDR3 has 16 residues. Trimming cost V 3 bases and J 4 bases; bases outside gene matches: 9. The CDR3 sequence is CASSFVPGQGTYEQYF. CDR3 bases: TGTGCCAGCAGCTTCGTACCGGGACAGGGGACGTACGAGCAGTACTTC.

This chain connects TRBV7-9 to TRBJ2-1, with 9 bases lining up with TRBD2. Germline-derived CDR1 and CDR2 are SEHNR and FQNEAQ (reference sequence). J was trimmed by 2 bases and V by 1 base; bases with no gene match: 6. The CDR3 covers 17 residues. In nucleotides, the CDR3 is TGTGCCAGCAGCTTAGTTATACGCGGGAGGGCCTACAATGAGCAGTTCTTC. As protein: CASSLVIRGRAYNEQFF.

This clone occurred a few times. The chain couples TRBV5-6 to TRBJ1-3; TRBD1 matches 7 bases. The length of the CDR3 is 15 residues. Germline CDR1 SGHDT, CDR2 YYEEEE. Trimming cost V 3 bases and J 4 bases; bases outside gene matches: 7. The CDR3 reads CASSWDSISGNTIYF. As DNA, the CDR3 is TGTGCCAGCAGCTGGGACAGTATATCCGGAAACACCATATATTTT.

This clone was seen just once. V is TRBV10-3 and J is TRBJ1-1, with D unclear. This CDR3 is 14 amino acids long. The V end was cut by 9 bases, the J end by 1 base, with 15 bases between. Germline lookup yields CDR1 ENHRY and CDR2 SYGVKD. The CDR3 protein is CAMSPGIGNTEAFF. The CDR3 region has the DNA TGTGCCATGAGTCCCGGGATAGGGAACACTGAAGCTTTCTTT.

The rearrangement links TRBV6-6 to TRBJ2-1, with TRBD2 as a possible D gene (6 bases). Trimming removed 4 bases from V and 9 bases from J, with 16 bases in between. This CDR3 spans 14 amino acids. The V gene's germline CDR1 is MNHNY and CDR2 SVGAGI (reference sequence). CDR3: CASSSGTRKFEQFF. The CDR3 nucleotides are TGTGCCAGCAGTTCCGGGACTCGTAAGTTTGAGCAGTTCTTC.

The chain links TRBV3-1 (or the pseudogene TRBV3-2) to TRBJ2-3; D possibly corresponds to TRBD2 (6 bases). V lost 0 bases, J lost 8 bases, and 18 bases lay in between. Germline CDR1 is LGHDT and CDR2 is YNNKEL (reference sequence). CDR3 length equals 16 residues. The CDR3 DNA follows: TGTGCCAGCAGCCAAGAAACTCGGGGAGGCCGCCGTACGCAGTATTTT. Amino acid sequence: CASSQETRGGRRTQYF.

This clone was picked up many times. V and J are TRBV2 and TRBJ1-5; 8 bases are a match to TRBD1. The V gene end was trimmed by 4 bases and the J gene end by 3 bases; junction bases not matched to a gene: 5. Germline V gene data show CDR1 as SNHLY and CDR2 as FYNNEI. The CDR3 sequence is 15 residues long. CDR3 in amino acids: CASSGQGYTNQPQHF. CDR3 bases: TGTGCCAGCAGTGGACAGGGGTATACCAATCAGCCCCAGCATTTT.

The CDR3 nucleotides are TGTGCCAGCAGTCACGGCGGACTAGCGGGAGTATCCTACAATGAGCAGTTCTTC. Amino acid sequence: CASSHGGLAGVSYNEQFF. This chain links TRBV28 with TRBJ2-1; 13 bases fit TRBD2. CDR1 is MDHEN, CDR2 SYDVKM, per germline. The junction had 8 bases not matched to a gene; V was cut back by 5 bases and J by 1 base. The CDR3 covers 18 residues.

The CDR3 loop reads CASFRGPGQGAYEQYF. The CDR3 bases are TGTGCCAGCTTCCGCGGACCGGGACAGGGGGCGTACGAGCAGTACTTC. The chain carries TRBV28 and TRBJ2-7; 12 bases map to TRBD1. Germline V gene lookup returns CDR1 MDHEN and CDR2 SYDVKM. Trimming removed 8 bases from V and 4 bases from J; junction bases left unmatched: 12. CDR3 length equals 16 residues. The full variable domain, with the rest looked up from reference TRBV28 and TRBJ2-7, is DVKVTQSSRYLVKRTGEKVFLECVQDMDHENMFWYRQDPGLGLRLIYFSYDVKMKEKGDIPEGYSVSREKKERFSLILESASTNQTSMYLCASFRGPGQGAYEQYFGPGTRLTVT.

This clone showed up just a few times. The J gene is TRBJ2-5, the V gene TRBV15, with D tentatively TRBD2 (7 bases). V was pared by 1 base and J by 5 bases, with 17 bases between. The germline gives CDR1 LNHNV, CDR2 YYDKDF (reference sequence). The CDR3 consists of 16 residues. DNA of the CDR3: TGTGCCACCAGCAGAGGCCCGGCGGGGGCTGGGGAGACCCAGTACTTC. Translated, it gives CATSRGPAGAGETQYF.

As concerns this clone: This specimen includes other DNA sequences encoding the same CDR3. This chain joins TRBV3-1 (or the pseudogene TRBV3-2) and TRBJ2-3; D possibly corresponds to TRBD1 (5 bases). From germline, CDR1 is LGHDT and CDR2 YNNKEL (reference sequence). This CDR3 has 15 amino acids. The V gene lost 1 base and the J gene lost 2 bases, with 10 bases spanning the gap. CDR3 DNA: TGTGCCAGCAGCCAAGGCGGCAGGGCCACAGATACGCAGTATTTT. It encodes CASSQGGRATDTQYF.

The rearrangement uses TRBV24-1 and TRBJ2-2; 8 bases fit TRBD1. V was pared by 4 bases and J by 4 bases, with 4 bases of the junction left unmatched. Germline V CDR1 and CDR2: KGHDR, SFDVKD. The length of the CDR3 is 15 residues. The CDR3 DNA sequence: TGTGCCACCAGTGAGCGGACAGGGTTCACCGGGGAGCTGTTTTTT. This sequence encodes CATSERTGFTGELFF.